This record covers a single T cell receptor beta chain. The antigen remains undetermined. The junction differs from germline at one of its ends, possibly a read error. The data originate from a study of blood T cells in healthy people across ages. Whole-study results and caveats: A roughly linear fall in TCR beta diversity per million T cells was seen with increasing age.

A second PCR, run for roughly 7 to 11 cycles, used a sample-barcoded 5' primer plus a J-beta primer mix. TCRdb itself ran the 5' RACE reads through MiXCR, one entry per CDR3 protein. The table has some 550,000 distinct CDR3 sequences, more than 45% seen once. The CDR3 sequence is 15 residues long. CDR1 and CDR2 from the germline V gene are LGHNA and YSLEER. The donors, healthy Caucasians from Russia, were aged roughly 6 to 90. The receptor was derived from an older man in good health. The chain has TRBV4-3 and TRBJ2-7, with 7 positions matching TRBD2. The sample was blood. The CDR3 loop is CASSQESAGVYEQHF. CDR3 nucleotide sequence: TGCGCCAGCAGCCAAGAGTCTGCGGGAGTTTACGAGCAGCACTTC.